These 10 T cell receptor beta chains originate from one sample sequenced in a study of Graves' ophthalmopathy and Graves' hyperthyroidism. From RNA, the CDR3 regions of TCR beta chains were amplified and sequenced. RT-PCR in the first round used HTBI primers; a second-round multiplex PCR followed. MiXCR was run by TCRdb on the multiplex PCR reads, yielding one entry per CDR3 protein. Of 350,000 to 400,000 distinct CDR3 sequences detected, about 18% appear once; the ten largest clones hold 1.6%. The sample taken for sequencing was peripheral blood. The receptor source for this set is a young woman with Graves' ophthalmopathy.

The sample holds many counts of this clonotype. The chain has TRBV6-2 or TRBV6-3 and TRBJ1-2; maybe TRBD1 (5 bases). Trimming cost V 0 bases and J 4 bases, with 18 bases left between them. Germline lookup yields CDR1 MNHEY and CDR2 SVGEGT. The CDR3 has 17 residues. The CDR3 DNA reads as TGTGCCAGCAGTTACTCGGGAAGGGGCCCTGGAGGCTATGGCTACACCTTC. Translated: CASSYSGRGPGGYGYTF.

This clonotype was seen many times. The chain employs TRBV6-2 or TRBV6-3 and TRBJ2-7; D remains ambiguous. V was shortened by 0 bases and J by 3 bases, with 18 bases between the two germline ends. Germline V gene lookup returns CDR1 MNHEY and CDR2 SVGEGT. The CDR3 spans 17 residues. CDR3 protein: CASSYSLRLTRGYEQYF. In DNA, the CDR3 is TGTGCCAGCAGTTACTCTCTGAGACTTACAAGAGGCTACGAGCAGTACTTC.

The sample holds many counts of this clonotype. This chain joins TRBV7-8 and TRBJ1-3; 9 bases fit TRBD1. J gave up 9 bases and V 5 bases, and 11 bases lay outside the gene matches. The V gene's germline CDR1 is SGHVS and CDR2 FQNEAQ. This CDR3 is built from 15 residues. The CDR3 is CASSRDRERRSTIYF. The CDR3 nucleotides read TGTGCCAGCAGCCGGGACAGGGAGAGAAGAAGCACCATATATTTT.

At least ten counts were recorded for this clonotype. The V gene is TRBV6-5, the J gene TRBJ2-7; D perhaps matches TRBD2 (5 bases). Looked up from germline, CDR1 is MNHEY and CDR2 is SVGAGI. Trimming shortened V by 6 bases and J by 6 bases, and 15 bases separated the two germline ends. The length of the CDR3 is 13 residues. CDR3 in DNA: TGTGCCAGCAGGCTACTACGAGGGAGCGAGCAGTACTTC. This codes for CASRLLRGSEQYF.

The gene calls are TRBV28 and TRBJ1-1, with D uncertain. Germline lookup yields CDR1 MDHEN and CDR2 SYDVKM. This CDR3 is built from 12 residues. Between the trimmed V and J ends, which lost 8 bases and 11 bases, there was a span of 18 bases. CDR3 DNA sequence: TGTGCCAGCGGCCCCGGGTCCCTTGGGGCTTTCTTT. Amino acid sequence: CASGPGSLGAFF. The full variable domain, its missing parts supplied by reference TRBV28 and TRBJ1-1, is DVKVTQSSRYLVKRTGEKVFLECVQDMDHENMFWYRQDPGLGLRLIYFSYDVKMKEKGDIPEGYSVSREKKERFSLILESASTNQTSMYLCASGPGSLGAFFGQGTRLTVV.

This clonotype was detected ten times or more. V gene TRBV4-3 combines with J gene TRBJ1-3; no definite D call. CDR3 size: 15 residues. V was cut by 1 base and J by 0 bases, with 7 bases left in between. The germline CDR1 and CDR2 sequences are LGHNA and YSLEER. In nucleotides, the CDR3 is TGCGCCAGCAGCCAAGTTGCAGACTCTGGAAACACCATATATTTT. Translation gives CASSQVADSGNTIYF.

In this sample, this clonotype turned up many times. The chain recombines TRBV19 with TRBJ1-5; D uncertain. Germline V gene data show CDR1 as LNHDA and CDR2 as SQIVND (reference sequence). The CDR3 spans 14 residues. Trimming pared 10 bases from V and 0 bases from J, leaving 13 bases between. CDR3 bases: TGTGCCATCACACAGTTTAATAGCAATCAGCCCCAGCATTTT. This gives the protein CAITQFNSNQPQHF.

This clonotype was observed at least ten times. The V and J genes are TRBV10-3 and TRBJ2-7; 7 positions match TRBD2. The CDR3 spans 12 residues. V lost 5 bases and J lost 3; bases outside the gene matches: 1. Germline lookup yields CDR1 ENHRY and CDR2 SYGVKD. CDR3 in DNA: TGTGCCATCAGTAGCGGGATCTACGAGCAGTACTTC. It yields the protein CAISSGIYEQYF.

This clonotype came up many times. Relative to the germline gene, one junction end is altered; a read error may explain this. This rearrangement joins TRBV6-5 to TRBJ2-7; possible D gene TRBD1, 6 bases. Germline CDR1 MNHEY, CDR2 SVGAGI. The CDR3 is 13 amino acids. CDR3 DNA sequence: TGTGCCAGCAGTTACGGGAACAGGGAAGTCTTACACTTC. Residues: CASSYGNREVLHF.

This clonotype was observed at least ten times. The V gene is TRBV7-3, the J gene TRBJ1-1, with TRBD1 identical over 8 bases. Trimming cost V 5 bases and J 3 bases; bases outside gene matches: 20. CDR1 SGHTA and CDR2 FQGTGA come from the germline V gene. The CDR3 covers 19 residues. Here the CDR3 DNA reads TGTGCCAGCAGCCCTCTGGACAGGGACAAAGGCCTCCGGGACACTGAAGCTTTCTTT. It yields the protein CASSPLDRDKGLRDTEAFF.